Below, one TCR beta chain is given with its context. The data derive from a study of cytomegalovirus exposure and HLA in healthy donors. Per the germline V gene, CDR1 is SGHKS and CDR2 is YYEKEE (reference sequence). The CDR3 is 15 amino acids. V dropped 0 bases and J dropped 0 bases, with 8 bases sitting between them. With 60 Vbeta and 13 Jbeta primers, the PCR was carried out. The protocol was immunoSEQ multiplex PCR, while the TCRdb copy is restricted to in-frame clones and leaves out a portion. Counted here are about 170,000 clones, around 78% occurring once; the ten biggest clones make up about 3.4%.

Sequencing input: PBMCs. The genes are TRBV5-5 and TRBJ2-3; a weak D match, TRBD1 (5 bases). This receptor was taken from a woman in her fifties or sixties in good health and CMV-seropositive. The CDR3 spells CASSLETGSTDTQYF. In DNA form, the CDR3 reads TGTGCCAGCAGCTTGGAAACAGGCAGCACAGATACGCAGTATTTT. Filled out from reference TRBV5-5 and TRBJ2-3, the complete variable domain reads DAGVTQSPTHLIKTRGQQVTLRCSPISGHKSVSWYQQVLGQGPQFIFQYYEKEERGRGNFPDRFSARQFPNYSSELNVNALLLGDSALYLCASSLETGSTDTQYFGPGTRLTVL.